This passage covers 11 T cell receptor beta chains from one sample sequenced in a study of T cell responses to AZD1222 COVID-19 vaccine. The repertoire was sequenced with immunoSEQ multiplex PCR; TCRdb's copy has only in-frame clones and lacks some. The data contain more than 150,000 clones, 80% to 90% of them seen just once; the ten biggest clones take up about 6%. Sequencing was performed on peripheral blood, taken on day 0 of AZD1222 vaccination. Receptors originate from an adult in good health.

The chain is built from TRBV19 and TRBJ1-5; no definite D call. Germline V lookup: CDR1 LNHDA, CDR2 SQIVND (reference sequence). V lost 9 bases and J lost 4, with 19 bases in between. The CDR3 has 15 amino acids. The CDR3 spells CASKRISDRNQPQHF. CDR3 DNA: TGTGCCAGCAAGAGAATATCGGATCGAAATCAGCCCCAGCATTTT.

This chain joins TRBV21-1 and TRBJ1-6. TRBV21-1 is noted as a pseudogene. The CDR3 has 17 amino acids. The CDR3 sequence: CASSRTSLRGYNSPLHF. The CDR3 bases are TGTGCCAGCAGCAGGACGTCACTCCGAGGATATAATTCACCCCTCCACTTT.

The CDR3 region is CASSKGLSSSSYEQYF. The CDR3 DNA sequence: TGCGCCAGCAGTAAGGGTCTTAGCTCGAGCTCCTACGAGCAGTACTTC. The gene calls are TRBV4-3 and TRBJ2-7; D remains unclear. CDR1 LGHNA and CDR2 YSLEER come from the germline V gene. The V gene lost 6 bases and the J gene lost 0 bases, with 18 bases spanning the gap. This CDR3 has 16 amino acids.

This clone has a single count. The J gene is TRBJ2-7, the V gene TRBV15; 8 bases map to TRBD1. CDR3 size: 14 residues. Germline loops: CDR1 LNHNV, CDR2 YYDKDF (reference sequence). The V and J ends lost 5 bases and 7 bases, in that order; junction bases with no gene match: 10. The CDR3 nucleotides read TGTGCCACCAGCCCAGGACAGGGTCTGTGGGAGCAGTACTTC. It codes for CATSPGQGLWEQYF.

The CDR3 sequence: CATSDHRAGGLYTGELFF. Written as DNA, the CDR3 is TGTGCCACCAGTGACCATAGAGCGGGGGGGCTTTACACCGGGGAGCTGTTTTTT. The chain uses TRBV24-1 and TRBJ2-2; TRBD2 aligns across 10 bases. The CDR3 is 18 amino acids. Germline values: CDR1 KGHDR, CDR2 SFDVKD. The V segment lost 4 bases and the J segment 3 bases; nucleotides outside the gene matches: 10.

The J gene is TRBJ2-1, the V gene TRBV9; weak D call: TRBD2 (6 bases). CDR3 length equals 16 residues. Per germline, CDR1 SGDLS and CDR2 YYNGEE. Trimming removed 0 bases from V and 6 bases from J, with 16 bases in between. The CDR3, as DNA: TGTGCCAGCAGCGTAGCGGAGGGTGGGGCACCCAATGAGCAGTTCTTC. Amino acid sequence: CASSVAEGGAPNEQFF. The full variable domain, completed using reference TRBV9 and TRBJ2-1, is DSGVTQTPKHLITATGQRVTLRCSPRSGDLSVYWYQQSLDQGLQFLIQYYNGEERAKGNILERFSAQQFPDLHSELNLSSLELGDSALYFCASSVAEGGAPNEQFFGPGTRLTVL.

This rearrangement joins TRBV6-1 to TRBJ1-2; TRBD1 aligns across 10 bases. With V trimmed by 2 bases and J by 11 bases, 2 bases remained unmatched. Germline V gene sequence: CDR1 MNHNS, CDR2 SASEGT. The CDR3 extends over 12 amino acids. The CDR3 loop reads CASSEWTGGYTF. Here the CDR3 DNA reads TGTGCCAGCAGTGAATGGACAGGGGGGTACACCTTC.

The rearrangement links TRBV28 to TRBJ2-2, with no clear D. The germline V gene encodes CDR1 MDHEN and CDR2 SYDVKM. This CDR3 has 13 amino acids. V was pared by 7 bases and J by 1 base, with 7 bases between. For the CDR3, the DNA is TGTGCCAGCATGGTACTGAACACCGGGGAGCTGTTTTTT. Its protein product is CASMVLNTGELFF.

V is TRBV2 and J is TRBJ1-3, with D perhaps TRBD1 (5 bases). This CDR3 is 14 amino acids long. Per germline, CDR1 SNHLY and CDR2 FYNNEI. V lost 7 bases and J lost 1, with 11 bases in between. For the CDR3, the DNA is TGTGCCAGCACATTCGGACAATCTGGAAACACCATATATTTT. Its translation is CASTFGQSGNTIYF.

CDR3 region: CASSLIPGGQGHTDTQYF. In DNA form, the CDR3 reads TGTGCCAGCAGCTTAATCCCGGGAGGACAGGGGCACACAGATACGCAGTATTTT. V usage is TRBV7-6 and J usage is TRBJ2-3, with 9 positions matching TRBD1. This CDR3 has 18 residues. J was trimmed by 2 bases and V by 2 bases; bases with no gene match: 11. CDR1 and CDR2 from the germline V gene are SGHVS and FNYEAQ.

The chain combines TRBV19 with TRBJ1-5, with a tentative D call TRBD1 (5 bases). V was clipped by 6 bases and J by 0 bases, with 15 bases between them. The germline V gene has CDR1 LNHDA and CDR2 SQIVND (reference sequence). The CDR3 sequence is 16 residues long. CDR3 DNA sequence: TGTGCCAGTAGCACAGGAGAATTTTATAGCAATCAGCCCCAGCATTTT. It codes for CASSTGEFYSNQPQHF.